The 24 T cell receptor beta chains given below trace back to one sample, sequenced in a study of PD-L1 blockade in urothelial cancer. Time point in this sample: pretreatment peripheral blood. This table comes from immunoSEQ multiplex PCR, and its TCRdb copy is limited to in-frame clones, with some not included. The data hold some 71,000 clones, with 70% to 90% observed a single time. This specimen was PBMCs, taken around atezolizumab (anti-PD-L1) treatment. The receptor set was obtained from a man aged 35-49 years with urothelial cancer.

The rearrangement joins TRBV7-2 to TRBJ1-3; D perhaps matches TRBD1 (6 bases). Germline values: CDR1 SGHTA, CDR2 FQGNSA. The CDR3 loop spans 15 amino acids. V lost 6 bases and J 2 bases, leaving 14 bases between the germline ends. The CDR3 DNA is TGTGCCAGCAGACCTACAGGGAGCGCTGGAAACACCATATATTTT. It is translated as CASRPTGSAGNTIYF.

This clone was recorded only once. J is TRBJ2-1 and V is TRBV10-3, with a weak D call TRBD2 (6 bases). The CDR3 is 14 amino acids. V shed 6 bases and J shed 1 base, with 10 bases lying between them. The V gene's germline CDR1 is ENHRY and CDR2 SYGVKD. For the CDR3, the DNA is TGTGCCATCAGGCCCGGGACTTCCTACAATGAGCAGTTCTTC. Translated, it gives CAIRPGTSYNEQFF.

V usage is TRBV4-3 and J usage is TRBJ2-1; 7 bases match TRBD1. V lost 1 base and J lost 0; bases outside the gene matches: 12. CDR3 length: 19 amino acids. The germline V gene has CDR1 LGHNA and CDR2 YSLEER. The CDR3 loop is CASSQALPLRGSSYNEQFF. CDR3 sequence (DNA): TGCGCCAGCAGCCAAGCTTTACCCCTCAGGGGGAGCTCCTACAATGAGCAGTTCTTC.

This clone was recorded only once. The chain employs TRBV5-1 and TRBJ2-7, with TRBD1 identical over 7 bases. The CDR3 is 15 amino acids. The V segment lost 4 bases and the J segment 6 bases; nucleotides outside the gene matches: 13. Looked up from germline, CDR1 is SGHRS and CDR2 is YFSETQ. The CDR3 loop is CASSENTGARAEQYF. The CDR3 nucleotides are TGCGCCAGCAGCGAAAATACAGGGGCGCGGGCCGAGCAGTACTTC.

The chain employs TRBV29-1 and TRBJ1-1; no definite D call. The CDR3 covers 12 residues. In germline, CDR1 is SQVTM, CDR2 ANQGSEA. CDR3 protein: CSAPGMNTEAFF. CDR3 coding DNA: TGCAGTGCCCCAGGTATGAACACTGAAGCTTTCTTT.

The chain is built from TRBV28 and TRBJ2-1, with 7 nucleotides matching TRBD1. CDR1 is MDHEN and CDR2 is SYDVKM in the germline V gene. This CDR3 is built from 15 residues. The V and J ends lost 10 bases and 2 bases, in that order; junction bases with no gene match: 11. The CDR3 nucleotides read TGTGCCACCTATACGACAGGGCTTCCCTACAATGAGCAGTTCTTC. The encoded protein is CATYTTGLPYNEQFF.

This chain uses TRBV5-1 with TRBJ1-1, with D possibly being TRBD1 (5 bases). The CDR3 has 13 residues. Trimming removed 7 bases at V and 1 base at J, with 11 bases between. CDR1 and CDR2 (germline): SGHRS, YFSETQ. CDR3 region: CASGAEGNTEAFF. In DNA, the CDR3 is TGCGCCAGCGGGGCGGAGGGGAACACTGAAGCTTTCTTT.

The chain carries TRBV5-1 and TRBJ2-5; 12 nucleotides match TRBD1. The CDR3 length is 18 residues. V lost 2 bases to trimming and J lost 5 bases; unmatched junction nucleotides: 13. Germline values: CDR1 SGHRS, CDR2 YFSETQ. CDR3 protein: CASSLESSGTGGGETQYF. CDR3 bases: TGCGCCAGCAGCTTAGAATCCTCCGGGACAGGGGGCGGGGAGACCCAGTACTTC.

This sequence joins TRBV6-1 and TRBJ1-3; D not certain. The CDR3 totals 13 residues. Germline V gives CDR1 MNHNS, CDR2 SASEGT. Trimming took 8 bases from V and 7 from J, leaving 15 bases between them. The CDR3: CASESPPENTIYF. As DNA, the CDR3 is TGTGCCAGCGAATCGCCTCCGGAGAACACCATATATTTT.

This clone turned up a few times. The chain employs TRBV29-1 and TRBJ1-2, with 7 bases lining up with TRBD1. The CDR3 contains 14 residues. Germline-derived CDR1 and CDR2 are SQVTM and ANQGSEA. The V and J ends lost 7 bases and 7 bases, in that order; junction bases with no gene match: 15. CDR3 amino acids: CSAPRQGGRSGYTF. The CDR3 bases are TGCAGCGCCCCTAGACAGGGCGGTCGCTCTGGCTACACCTTC.

This sequence joins TRBV5-8 and TRBJ2-5; D remains ambiguous. The ends were cut back, 0 bases at V and 4 bases at J, with 10 bases in the middle. CDR1 and CDR2 from the germline V gene are SGHTS and YDEGEE. The CDR3 loop spans 14 amino acids. This CDR3 reads CASSLGLPIETQYF. CDR3 DNA sequence: TGTGCCAGCAGCTTGGGGCTGCCGATAGAGACCCAGTACTTC. The entire variable domain, with the rest obtained from reference TRBV5-8 and TRBJ2-5, is as follows: EAGVTQSPTHLIKTRGQQATLRCSPISGHTSVYWYQQALGLGLQFLLWYDEGEERNRGNFPPRFSGRQFPNYSSELNVNALELEDSALYLCASSLGLPIETQYFGPGTRLLVL.

The chain couples TRBV2 to TRBJ2-3; D is undetermined. The CDR3 is made up of 11 amino acids. The V end lost 6 bases, the J end lost 4 bases, and 5 bases lay between the germline ends. Looked up from germline, CDR1 is SNHLY and CDR2 is FYNNEI. In nucleotides, the CDR3 is TGTGCCAGCAGCCGAGCAGATACGCAGTATTTT. Protein sequence: CASSRADTQYF.

The J gene is TRBJ2-7, the V gene TRBV29-1; 10 positions agree with TRBD2. CDR1 and CDR2 (germline): SQVTM, ANQGSEA. The CDR3 totals 15 residues. V trimming: 4 bases; J trimming: 2 bases; junction bases outside the gene matches: 8. The DNA for the CDR3 is TGCAGCGTTGCCCCCCAACTAGCGGGAACCTACGAGCAGTACTTC. Its protein product is CSVAPQLAGTYEQYF.

V gene TRBV28 combines with J gene TRBJ2-7, with 7 bases that match TRBD2. CDR1 MDHEN and CDR2 SYDVKM come from the germline V gene. V was pared by 8 bases and J by 4 bases, with 14 bases of the junction left unmatched. CDR3 length: 15 residues. The CDR3 loop reads CASRRWTSLLYEQYF. The CDR3, as DNA: TGTGCCAGCCGGCGCTGGACTAGTCTTCTTTACGAGCAGTACTTC.

This clone came up a few times. The gene calls are TRBV5-1 and TRBJ2-3; 12 bases are a match to TRBD2. CDR1 is SGHRS and CDR2 is YFSETQ in the germline V gene. CDR3 size: 16 residues. Trimming took 4 bases from V and 2 from J; bases not matched to a gene: 5. In DNA, the CDR3 is TGCGCCAGCAGCCTCAGGACTAGCGGGAACACAGATACGCAGTATTTT. This sequence encodes CASSLRTSGNTDTQYF.

The gene calls are TRBV29-1 and TRBJ1-1; no definite D call. V was clipped by 4 bases and J by 4 bases, with 13 bases between them. The CDR3 loop spans 13 amino acids. The germline gives CDR1 SQVTM, CDR2 ANQGSEA. In DNA, the CDR3 is TGCAGCGTTGTATGGACCCGGGGCACTGAAGCTTTCTTT. Encoded protein: CSVVWTRGTEAFF.

The chain combines TRBV2 with TRBJ2-5; no clear D. The germline gives CDR1 SNHLY, CDR2 FYNNEI. The CDR3 is 12 amino acids. V was cut by 6 bases and J by 5 bases, with 10 bases left in between. CDR3 in amino acids: CASRAEVETQYF. In DNA, the CDR3 is TGTGCCAGCAGAGCAGAGGTGGAGACCCAGTACTTC.

J is TRBJ2-5 and V is TRBV28; 7 bases map to TRBD2. The CDR3 sequence is 15 residues long. CDR1 and CDR2 from the germline V gene are MDHEN and SYDVKM. J gave up 1 base and V 6 bases, and 8 bases lay outside the gene matches. The CDR3 loop is CASRYLAELQETQYF. For the CDR3, the DNA is TGTGCCAGCAGGTATCTAGCGGAACTCCAAGAGACCCAGTACTTC.

V is TRBV5-1 and J is TRBJ2-7, with 7 bases fitting TRBD1. The germline CDR1 and CDR2 sequences are SGHRS and YFSETQ. The CDR3 length is 13 residues. The J segment lost 3 bases and the V segment lost 5 bases, leaving 5 bases of the junction unmatched. CDR3 DNA: TGCGCCAGCAGGCGAGACAGGGACTACGAGCAGTACTTC. Residues: CASRRDRDYEQYF.

The J gene is TRBJ2-1, the V gene TRBV9; 9 nucleotides agree with TRBD1. Trimming took 0 bases from V and 7 from J; bases not matched to a gene: 2. The CDR3 has 14 residues. Germline V CDR1 and CDR2: SGDLS, YYNGEE. The CDR3, as DNA: TGTGCCAGCAGCGTAGAGGGACAGGGAAATGAGCAGTTCTTC. As protein: CASSVEGQGNEQFF.

The chain recombines TRBV4-3 with TRBJ2-6; D perhaps matches TRBD2 (5 bases). The CDR3 loop spans 16 amino acids. CDR1 is LGHNA, CDR2 YSLEER, per germline. Deletions cut 1 base from V and 2 bases from J, with 9 bases between. The CDR3 loop reads CASSQGAGPGANVLTF. CDR3 DNA: TGCGCCAGCAGCCAAGGGGCGGGTCCTGGGGCCAACGTCCTGACTTTC.

The chain links TRBV6-1 to TRBJ2-1; TRBD2 aligns across 10 bases. Germline assignment: CDR1 MNHNS and CDR2 SASEGT. The CDR3 consists of 19 residues. The junction had 8 bases not matched to a gene; V was cut back by 0 bases and J by 0 bases. This CDR3 is CASSEAGLAGVDSYNEQFF. The CDR3 DNA reads as TGTGCCAGCAGTGAAGCGGGGCTAGCGGGAGTGGACTCCTACAATGAGCAGTTCTTC.

This clone was seen a few times. The rearrangement links TRBV28 to TRBJ1-2; D not certain. There are 13 residues in the CDR3. The germline V gene encodes CDR1 MDHEN and CDR2 SYDVKM. V dropped 3 bases and J dropped 5 bases, with 10 bases sitting between them. CDR3 sequence (DNA): TGTGCCAGCAGTTTTTCTGGCTCTTATGGCTACACCTTC. Residues: CASSFSGSYGYTF.

V gene TRBV28 combines with J gene TRBJ2-7; 7 bases align to TRBD1. CDR1 and CDR2 (germline): MDHEN, SYDVKM. V trimming: 4 bases; J trimming: 2 bases; junction bases outside the gene matches: 8. CDR3 length equals 15 residues. The CDR3 nucleotides read TGTGCCAGCAGTTCGAAGACAGGGAGCCCCTACGAGCAGTACTTC. Translated: CASSSKTGSPYEQYF.